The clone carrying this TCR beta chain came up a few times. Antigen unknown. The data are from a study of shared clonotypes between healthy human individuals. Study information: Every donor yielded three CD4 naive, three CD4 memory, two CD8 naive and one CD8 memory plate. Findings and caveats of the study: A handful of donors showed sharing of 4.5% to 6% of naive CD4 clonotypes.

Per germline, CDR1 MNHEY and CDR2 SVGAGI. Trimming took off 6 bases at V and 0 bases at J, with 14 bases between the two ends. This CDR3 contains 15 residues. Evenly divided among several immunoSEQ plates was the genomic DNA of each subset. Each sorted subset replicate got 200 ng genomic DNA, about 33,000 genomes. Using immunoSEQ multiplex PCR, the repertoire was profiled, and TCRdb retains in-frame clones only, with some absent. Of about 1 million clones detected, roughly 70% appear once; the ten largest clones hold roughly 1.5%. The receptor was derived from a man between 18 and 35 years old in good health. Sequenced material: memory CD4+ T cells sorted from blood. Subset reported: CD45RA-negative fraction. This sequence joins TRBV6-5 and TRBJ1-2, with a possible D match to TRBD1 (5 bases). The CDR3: CASSFGGGSNYGYTF. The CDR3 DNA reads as TGTGCCAGCAGCTTCGGCGGGGGGTCTAACTATGGCTACACCTTC.